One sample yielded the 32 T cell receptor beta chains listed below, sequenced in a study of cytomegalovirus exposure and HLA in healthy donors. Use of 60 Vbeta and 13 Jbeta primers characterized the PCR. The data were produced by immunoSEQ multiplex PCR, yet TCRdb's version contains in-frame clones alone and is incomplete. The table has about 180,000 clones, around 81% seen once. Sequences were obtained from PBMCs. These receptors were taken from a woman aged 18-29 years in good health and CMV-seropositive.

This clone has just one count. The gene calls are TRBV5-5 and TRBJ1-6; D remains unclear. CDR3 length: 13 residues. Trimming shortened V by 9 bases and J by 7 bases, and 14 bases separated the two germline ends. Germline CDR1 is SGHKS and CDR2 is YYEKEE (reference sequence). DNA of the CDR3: TGTGCCACCAAACCCGGTATGAATTCACCCCTCCACTTT. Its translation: CATKPGMNSPLHF.

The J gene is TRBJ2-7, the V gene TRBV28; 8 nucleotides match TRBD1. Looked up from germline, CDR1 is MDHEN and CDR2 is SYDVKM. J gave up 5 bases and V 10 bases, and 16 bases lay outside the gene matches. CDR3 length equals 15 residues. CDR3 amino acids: CATGGSFIGFDEQYF. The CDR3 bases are TGTGCCACAGGGGGCTCGTTTATAGGGTTCGACGAGCAGTACTTC.

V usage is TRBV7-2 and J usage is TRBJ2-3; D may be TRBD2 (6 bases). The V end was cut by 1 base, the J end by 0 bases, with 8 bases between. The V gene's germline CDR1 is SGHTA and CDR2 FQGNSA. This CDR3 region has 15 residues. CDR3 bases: TGTGCCAGCAGCTTAGTTGCGGGGAGCACAGATACGCAGTATTTT. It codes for CASSLVAGSTDTQYF.

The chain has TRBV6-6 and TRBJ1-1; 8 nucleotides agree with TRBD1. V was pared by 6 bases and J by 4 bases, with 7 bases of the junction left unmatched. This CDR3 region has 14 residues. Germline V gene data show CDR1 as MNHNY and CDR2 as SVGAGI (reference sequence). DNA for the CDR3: TGTGCCAGCAGCCTACAGGGGGAGGCCACTGAAGCTTTCTTT. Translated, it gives CASSLQGEATEAFF.

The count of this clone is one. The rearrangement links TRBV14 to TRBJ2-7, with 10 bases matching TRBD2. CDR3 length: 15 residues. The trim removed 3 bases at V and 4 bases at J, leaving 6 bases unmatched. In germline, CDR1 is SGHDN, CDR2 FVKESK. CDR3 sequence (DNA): TGTGCCAGCAGCCATCAACTAGCGGGGTTATACGAGCAGTACTTC. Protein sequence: CASSHQLAGLYEQYF.

The CDR3 DNA sequence: TGTGCCAGCAGTGAAGGTGGGGTAGCGAATCAGCCCCAGCATTTT. It translates to CASSEGGVANQPQHF. The V gene is TRBV2, the J gene TRBJ1-5; D gene ambiguous. The CDR3 is 15 residues long. Trimming left V 1 base short and J 4 bases short, with 11 bases between. Germline assignment: CDR1 SNHLY and CDR2 FYNNEI.

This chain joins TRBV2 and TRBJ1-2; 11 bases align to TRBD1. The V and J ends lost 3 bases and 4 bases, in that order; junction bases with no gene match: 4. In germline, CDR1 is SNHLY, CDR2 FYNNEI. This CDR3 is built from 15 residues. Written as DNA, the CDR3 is TGTGCCAGCAGTGAGAGGGACAGGGGGGCCTATGGCTACACCTTC. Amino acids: CASSERDRGAYGYTF. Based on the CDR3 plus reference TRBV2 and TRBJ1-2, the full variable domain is EPEVTQTPSHQVTQMGQEVILRCVPISNHLYFYWYRQILGQKVEFLVSFYNNEISEKSEIFDDQFSVERPDGSNFTLKIRSTKLEDSAMYFCASSERDRGAYGYTFGSGTRLTVV.

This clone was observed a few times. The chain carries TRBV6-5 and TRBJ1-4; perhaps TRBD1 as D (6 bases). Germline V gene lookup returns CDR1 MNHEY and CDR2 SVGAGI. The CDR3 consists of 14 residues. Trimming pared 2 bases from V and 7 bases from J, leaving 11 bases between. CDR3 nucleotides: TGTGCCAGCAGTTACGGGGGCCTAAGTGAAAAACTGTTTTTT. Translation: CASSYGGLSEKLFF.

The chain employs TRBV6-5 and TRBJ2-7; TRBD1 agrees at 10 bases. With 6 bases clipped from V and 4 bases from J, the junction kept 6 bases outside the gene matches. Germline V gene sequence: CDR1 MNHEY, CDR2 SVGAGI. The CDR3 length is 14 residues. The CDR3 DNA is TGTGCCAGCAGGCGGGGGACAGGGGTGTACGAGCAGTACTTC. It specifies CASRRGTGVYEQYF.

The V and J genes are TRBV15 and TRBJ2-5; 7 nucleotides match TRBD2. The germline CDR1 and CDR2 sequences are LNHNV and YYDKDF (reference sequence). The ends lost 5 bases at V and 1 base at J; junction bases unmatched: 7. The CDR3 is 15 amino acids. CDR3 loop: CATSYRRTSQETQYF. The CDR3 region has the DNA TGTGCCACCAGCTATCGACGGACTAGCCAAGAGACCCAGTACTTC.

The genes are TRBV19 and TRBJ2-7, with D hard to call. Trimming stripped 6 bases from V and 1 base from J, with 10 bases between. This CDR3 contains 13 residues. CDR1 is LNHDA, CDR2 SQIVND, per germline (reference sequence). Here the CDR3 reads CASSQVPSYEQYF. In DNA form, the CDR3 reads TGTGCCAGTAGCCAGGTACCTTCCTACGAGCAGTACTTC.

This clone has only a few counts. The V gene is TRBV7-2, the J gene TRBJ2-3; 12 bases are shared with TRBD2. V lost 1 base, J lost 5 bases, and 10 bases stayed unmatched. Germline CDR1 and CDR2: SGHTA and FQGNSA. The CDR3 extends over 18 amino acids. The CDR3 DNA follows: TGTGCCAGCAGCTTAGACCTACTAGCGGGGGGAGTAGGAGATACGCAGTATTTT. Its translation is CASSLDLLAGGVGDTQYF.

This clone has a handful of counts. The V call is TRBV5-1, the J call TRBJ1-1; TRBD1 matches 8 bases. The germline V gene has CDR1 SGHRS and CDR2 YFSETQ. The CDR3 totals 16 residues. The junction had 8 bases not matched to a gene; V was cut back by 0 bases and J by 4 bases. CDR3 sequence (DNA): TGCGCCAGCAGCTTGGCCGGGCTACAGGGGGGCACTGAAGCTTTCTTT. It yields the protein CASSLAGLQGGTEAFF.

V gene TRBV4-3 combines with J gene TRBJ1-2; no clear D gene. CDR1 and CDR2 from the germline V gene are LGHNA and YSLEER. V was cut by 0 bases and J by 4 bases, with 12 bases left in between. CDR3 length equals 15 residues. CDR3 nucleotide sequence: TGCGCCAGCAGCCAAGATTGGAGAGCCTCCTATGGCTACACCTTC. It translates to CASSQDWRASYGYTF.

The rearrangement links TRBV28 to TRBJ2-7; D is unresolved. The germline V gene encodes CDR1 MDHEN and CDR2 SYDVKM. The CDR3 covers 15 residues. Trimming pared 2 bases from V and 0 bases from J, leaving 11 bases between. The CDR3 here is CASSLTVSLSYEQYF. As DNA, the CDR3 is TGTGCCAGCAGTTTAACGGTTAGCCTCTCCTACGAGCAGTACTTC.

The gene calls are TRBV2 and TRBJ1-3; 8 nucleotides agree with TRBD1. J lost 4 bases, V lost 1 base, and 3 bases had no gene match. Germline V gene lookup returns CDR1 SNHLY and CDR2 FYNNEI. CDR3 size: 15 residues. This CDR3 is CASSEEGQGGNTIYF. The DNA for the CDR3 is TGTGCCAGCAGTGAAGAAGGACAGGGAGGAAACACCATATATTTT.

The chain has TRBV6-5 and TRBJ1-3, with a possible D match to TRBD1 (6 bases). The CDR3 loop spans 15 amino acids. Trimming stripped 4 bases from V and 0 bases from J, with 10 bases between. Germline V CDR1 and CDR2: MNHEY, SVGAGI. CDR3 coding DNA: TGTGCCAGCAGTTCGACAGGAGACTCTGGAAACACCATATATTTT. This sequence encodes CASSSTGDSGNTIYF.

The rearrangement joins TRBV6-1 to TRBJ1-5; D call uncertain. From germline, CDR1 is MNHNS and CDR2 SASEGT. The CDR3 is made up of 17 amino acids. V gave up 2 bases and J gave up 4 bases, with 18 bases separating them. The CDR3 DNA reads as TGTGCCAGCAGTGAATGGGGAGGGCTTCCTCCTAATCAGCCCCAGCATTTT. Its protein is CASSEWGGLPPNQPQHF.

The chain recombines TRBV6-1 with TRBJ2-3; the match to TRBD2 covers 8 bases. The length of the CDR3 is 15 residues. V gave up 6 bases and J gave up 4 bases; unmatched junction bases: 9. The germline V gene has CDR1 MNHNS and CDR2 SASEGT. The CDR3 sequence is CASRWAGGQSDTQYF. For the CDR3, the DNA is TGTGCCAGCAGGTGGGCGGGGGGCCAATCAGATACGCAGTATTTT.

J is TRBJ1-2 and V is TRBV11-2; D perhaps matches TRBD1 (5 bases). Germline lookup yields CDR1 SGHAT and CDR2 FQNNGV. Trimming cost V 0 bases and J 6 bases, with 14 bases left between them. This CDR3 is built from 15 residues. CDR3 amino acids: CASSLELAGRNGYTF. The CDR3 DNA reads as TGTGCCAGCAGCTTAGAGTTGGCAGGGCGGAATGGCTACACCTTC.

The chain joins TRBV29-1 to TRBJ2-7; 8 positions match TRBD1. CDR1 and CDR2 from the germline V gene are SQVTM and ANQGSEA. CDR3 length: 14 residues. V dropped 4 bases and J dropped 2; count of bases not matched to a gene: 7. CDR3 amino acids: CSVVKQGVPYEQYF. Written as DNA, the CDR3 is TGCAGCGTTGTAAAACAGGGGGTACCCTACGAGCAGTACTTC.

CDR3 bases: TGTGCCAGCAGGGGGGGGTGGAACACCGGGGAGCTGTTTTTT. Translated, it gives CASRGGWNTGELFF. The rearrangement joins TRBV6-5 to TRBJ2-2, with 7 bases that match TRBD2. Germline V lookup: CDR1 MNHEY, CDR2 SVGAGI. CDR3 size: 14 residues. The V and J ends lost 6 bases and 1 base, in that order; junction bases with no gene match: 2.

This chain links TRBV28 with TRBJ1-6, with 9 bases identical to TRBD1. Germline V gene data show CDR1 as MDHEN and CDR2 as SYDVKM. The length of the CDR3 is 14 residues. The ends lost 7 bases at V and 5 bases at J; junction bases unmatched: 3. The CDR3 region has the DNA TGTGCCAGCAACAGGGGGCCCAATAATTCACCCCTCCACTTT. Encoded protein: CASNRGPNNSPLHF.

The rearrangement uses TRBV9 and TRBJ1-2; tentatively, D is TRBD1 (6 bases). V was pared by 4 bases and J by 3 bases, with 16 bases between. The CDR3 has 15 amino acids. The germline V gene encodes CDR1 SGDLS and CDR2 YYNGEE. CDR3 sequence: CASSNYKGVDYGYTF. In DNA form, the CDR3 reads TGTGCCAGCAGCAACTATAAGGGGGTGGACTATGGCTACACCTTC.

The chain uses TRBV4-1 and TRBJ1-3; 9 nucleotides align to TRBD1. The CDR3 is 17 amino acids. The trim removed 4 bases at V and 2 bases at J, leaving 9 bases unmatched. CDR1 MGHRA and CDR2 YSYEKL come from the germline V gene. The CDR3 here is CASSPGTGKPPGNTIYF. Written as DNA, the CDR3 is TGCGCCAGCAGCCCTGGGACAGGGAAACCTCCTGGAAACACCATATATTTT.

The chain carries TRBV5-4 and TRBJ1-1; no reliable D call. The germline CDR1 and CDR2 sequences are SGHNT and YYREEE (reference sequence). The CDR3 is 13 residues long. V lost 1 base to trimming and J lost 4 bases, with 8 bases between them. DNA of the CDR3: TGTGCCAGCAGCTTGCAGCGGGGCACTGAAGCTTTCTTT. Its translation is CASSLQRGTEAFF.

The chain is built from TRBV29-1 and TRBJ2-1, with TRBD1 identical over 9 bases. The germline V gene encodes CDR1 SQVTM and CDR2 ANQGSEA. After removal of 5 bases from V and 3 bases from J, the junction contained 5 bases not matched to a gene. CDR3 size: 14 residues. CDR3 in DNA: TGCAGCGTTCCCGGGACAGGGCTCTACAATGAGCAGTTCTTC. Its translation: CSVPGTGLYNEQFF.

CDR3 bases: TGTGCCAGCAGCTTAGGGCGGGAGAACACCGGGGAGCTGTTTTTT. Amino acids: CASSLGRENTGELFF. This chain joins TRBV11-3 and TRBJ2-2; D is possibly TRBD2 (6 bases). This CDR3 contains 15 residues. V was clipped by 1 base and J by 1 base, with 7 bases between them. The V gene's germline CDR1 is SGHNT and CDR2 YENEEA.

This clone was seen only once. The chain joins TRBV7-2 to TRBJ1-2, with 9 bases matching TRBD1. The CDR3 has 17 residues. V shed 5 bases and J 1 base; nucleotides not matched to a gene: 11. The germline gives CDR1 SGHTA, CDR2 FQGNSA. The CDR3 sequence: CASSVQAGTGSNYGYTF. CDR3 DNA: TGTGCCAGCAGCGTACAAGCCGGGACAGGGAGTAACTATGGCTACACCTTC.

CDR3 sequence (DNA): TGCAGCGTTGAGACTAGCGGGGGATCCCAGTACTTC. Amino acid sequence: CSVETSGGSQYF. The chain is built from TRBV29-1 and TRBJ2-5; 12 bases map to TRBD2. The CDR3 spans 12 residues. The J segment lost 9 bases and the V segment lost 3 bases, leaving 2 bases of the junction unmatched. CDR1 is SQVTM, CDR2 ANQGSEA, per germline.

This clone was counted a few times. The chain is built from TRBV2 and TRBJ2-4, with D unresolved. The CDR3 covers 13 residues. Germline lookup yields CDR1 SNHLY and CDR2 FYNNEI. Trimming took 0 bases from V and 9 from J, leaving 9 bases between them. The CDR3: CASSEALRGIQYF. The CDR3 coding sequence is TGTGCCAGCAGTGAAGCCCTGAGAGGCATTCAGTACTTC.

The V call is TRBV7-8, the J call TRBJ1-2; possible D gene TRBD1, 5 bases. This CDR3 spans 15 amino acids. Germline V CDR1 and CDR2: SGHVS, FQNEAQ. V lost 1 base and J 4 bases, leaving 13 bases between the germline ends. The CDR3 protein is CASSLVQPGFYGYTF. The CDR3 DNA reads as TGTGCCAGCAGCTTAGTTCAGCCAGGGTTCTATGGCTACACCTTC.